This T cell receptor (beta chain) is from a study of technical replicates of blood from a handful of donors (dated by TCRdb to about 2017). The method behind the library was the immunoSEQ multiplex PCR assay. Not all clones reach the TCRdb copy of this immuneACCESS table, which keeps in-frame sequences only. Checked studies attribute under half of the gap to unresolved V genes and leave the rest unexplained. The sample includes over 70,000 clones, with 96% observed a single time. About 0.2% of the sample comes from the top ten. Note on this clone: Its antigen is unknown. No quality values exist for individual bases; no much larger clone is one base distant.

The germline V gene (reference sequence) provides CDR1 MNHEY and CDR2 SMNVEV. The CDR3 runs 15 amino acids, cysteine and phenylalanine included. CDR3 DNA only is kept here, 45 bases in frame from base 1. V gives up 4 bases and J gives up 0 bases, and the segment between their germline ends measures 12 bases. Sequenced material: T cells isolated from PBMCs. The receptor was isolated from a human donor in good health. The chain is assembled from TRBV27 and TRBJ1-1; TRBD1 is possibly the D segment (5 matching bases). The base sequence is TGTGCCAGCAGTTCCCACCGGGGGGTGAACACTGAAGCTTTCTTT. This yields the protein CASSSHRGVNTEAFF.